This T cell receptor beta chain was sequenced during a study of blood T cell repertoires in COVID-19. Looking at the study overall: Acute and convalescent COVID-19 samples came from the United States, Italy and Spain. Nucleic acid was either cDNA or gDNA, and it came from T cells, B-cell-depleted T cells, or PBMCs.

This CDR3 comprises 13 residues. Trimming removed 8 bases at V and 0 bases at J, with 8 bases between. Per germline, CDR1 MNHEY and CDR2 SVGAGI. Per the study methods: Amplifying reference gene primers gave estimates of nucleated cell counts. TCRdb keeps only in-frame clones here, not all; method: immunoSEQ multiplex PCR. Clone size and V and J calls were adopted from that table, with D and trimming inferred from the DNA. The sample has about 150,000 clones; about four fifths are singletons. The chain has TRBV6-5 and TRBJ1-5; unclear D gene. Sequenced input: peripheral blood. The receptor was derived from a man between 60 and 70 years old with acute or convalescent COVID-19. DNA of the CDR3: TGTGCCAGCCGACTCTATAGCAATCAGCCCCAGCATTTT. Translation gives CASRLYSNQPQHF.